These T cell receptor beta chains were read from a single sample in a study of human T cells and chemical hapten exposure. MiXCR was run by TCRdb on the RACE reads, yielding one entry per CDR3 protein. This table holds approximately 81,000 distinct CDR3 sequences, about 8.7% found once. What was sequenced was whole blood. These receptors came from a male donor in good health. Some clones in this sample may be carry-over from other donors' samples. CDR3s include the opening cysteine and the closing phenylalanine or tryptophan. Each record gives: V gene, D gene, J gene, clone size, CDR3 protein, CDR3 DNA. A D gene is named only where the DNA matches it firmly. Rows may omit the clone size; those that give it use once, few, many or a size class.

v_gene: TRBV10-3; d_gene: NA; j_gene: TRBJ2-1; abundance: few; CDR3aa: CAISERSAPKMGNEQFF; CDR3nt: TGTGCCATCAGTGAGCGGTCCGCGCCAAAGATGGGTAATGAGCAGTTCTTC
v_gene: TRBV6-5; d_gene: TRBD2; j_gene: TRBJ2-3; abundance: many; CDR3aa: CASTATSGADTDTQYF; CDR3nt: TGTGCCAGCACCGCGACTAGCGGGGCTGACACAGATACGCAGTATTTT
v_gene: TRBV11-2; d_gene: TRBD2; j_gene: TRBJ2-5; abundance: NA; CDR3aa: CASSFAGGSPRGETQYF; CDR3nt: TGTGCCAGCAGCTTCGCGGGAGGGAGCCCTAGAGGGGAGACCCAGTACTTC
v_gene: TRBV20-1; d_gene: TRBD1; j_gene: TRBJ2-1; abundance: many; CDR3aa: CSARGRQGDEQFF; CDR3nt: TGCAGTGCTAGAGGGAGACAGGGGGATGAGCAGTTCTTC
v_gene: TRBV25-1; d_gene: NA; j_gene: TRBJ2-7; abundance: NA; CDR3aa: CASSGQGSWGEQYF; CDR3nt: TGTGCCAGCAGTGGTCAGGGGAGTTGGGGGGAGCAGTACTTC
v_gene: TRBV5-1; d_gene: NA; j_gene: TRBJ2-1; abundance: NA; CDR3aa: CASSLGDTTNEQFF; CDR3nt: TGCGCCAGCAGCTTGGGGGACACCACCAATGAGCAGTTCTTC
v_gene: TRBV10-3; d_gene: NA; j_gene: TRBJ2-7; abundance: NA; CDR3aa: CAISESTRGDGTYEQYF; CDR3nt: TGTGCCATCAGTGAGTCGACGAGGGGGGACGGAACCTACGAGCAGTACTTC
v_gene: TRBV10-3; d_gene: TRBD2; j_gene: TRBJ2-7; abundance: NA; CDR3aa: CAIRIGLGETYEQYF; CDR3nt: TGTGCCATCAGGATAGGACTAGGGGAAACTTACGAGCAGTACTTC
v_gene: TRBV29-1; d_gene: NA; j_gene: TRBJ2-7; abundance: NA; CDR3aa: CSVVGGLSYEQYF; CDR3nt: TGCAGCGTTGTGGGGGGGCTATCCTACGAGCAGTACTTC
v_gene: TRBV7-8; d_gene: NA; j_gene: TRBJ1-6; abundance: many; CDR3aa: CASSSGTGNSPLHF; CDR3nt: TGTGCCAGCAGCTCTGGGACGGGAAATTCACCCCTCCACTTT
v_gene: TRBV27; d_gene: NA; j_gene: TRBJ2-1; abundance: many; CDR3aa: CASSLGYGQLQFF; CDR3nt: TGTGCCAGCAGTTTAGGTTATGGACAGCTGCAGTTCTTC
v_gene: TRBV11-3; d_gene: NA; j_gene: TRBJ2-1; abundance: NA; CDR3aa: CASSRTVDNEQFF; CDR3nt: TGTGCCAGCAGCAGGACCGTAGACAATGAGCAGTTCTTC
v_gene: TRBV20-1; d_gene: TRBD2; j_gene: TRBJ2-4; abundance: NA; CDR3aa: CSAAAGVGNIQYF; CDR3nt: TGCAGTGCGGCAGCGGGAGTGGGGAACATTCAGTACTTC
v_gene: TRBV29-1; d_gene: TRBD1; j_gene: TRBJ2-2; abundance: NA; CDR3aa: CSEGTGTGVTGELFF; CDR3nt: TGCAGCGAGGGGACCGGGACAGGGGTCACCGGGGAGCTGTTTTTT
v_gene: TRBV20-1; d_gene: TRBD1; j_gene: TRBJ1-4; abundance: NA; CDR3aa: CSAPHRGADEKLFF; CDR3nt: TGCAGTGCACCCCACAGGGGGGCGGATGAAAAACTGTTTTTT
v_gene: TRBV5-1; d_gene: NA; j_gene: TRBJ1-2; abundance: NA; CDR3aa: CASSSPRQGKRGGYGYTF; CDR3nt: TGCGCCAGCAGCTCTCCGCGGCAGGGAAAGCGCGGTGGCTATGGCTACACCTTC
v_gene: TRBV20-1; d_gene: NA; j_gene: TRBJ1-1; abundance: NA; CDR3aa: CSARDTNVDRTVEAFF; CDR3nt: TGCAGTGCTAGAGATACTAATGTCGACAGGACGGTTGAAGCTTTCTTT
v_gene: TRBV12-3/TRBV12-4; d_gene: NA; j_gene: TRBJ2-2; abundance: NA; CDR3aa: CASSLGHTGELFF; CDR3nt: TGTGCCAGCAGTTTAGGTCATACCGGGGAGCTGTTTTTT
v_gene: TRBV29-1; d_gene: NA; j_gene: TRBJ2-5; abundance: many; CDR3aa: CSVERTGTQYQETQYF; CDR3nt: TGCAGCGTTGAAAGGACCGGGACCCAGTACCAAGAGACCCAGTACTTC
v_gene: TRBV2; d_gene: TRBD1; j_gene: TRBJ2-7; abundance: few; CDR3aa: CASSDGTGTWEQYF; CDR3nt: TGTGCCAGCAGTGACGGGACAGGGACGTGGGAGCAGTACTTC
v_gene: TRBV27; d_gene: NA; j_gene: TRBJ2-7; abundance: NA; CDR3aa: CASSLNGGLFEQYF; CDR3nt: TGTGCCAGCAGTTTAAACGGCGGGTTGTTCGAGCAGTACTTC
v_gene: TRBV2; d_gene: NA; j_gene: TRBJ1-2; abundance: NA; CDR3aa: CAIQRSIEYYGYTF; CDR3nt: TGTGCCATCCAGCGGTCTATCGAGTACTATGGCTACACCTTC